Below, 9 T cell receptor beta chains from the same sample are listed, as sequenced in a study of memory CD4+ T cells and cytomegalovirus serostatus. The sort gate was single viable CD3+CD4+CD8-CD45RO+ cells for memory CD4+ T cells. Only in-frame clones appear in the TCRdb table, and some are missing; sequencing was by immunoSEQ multiplex PCR. The repertoire holds approximately 50,000 clones, with roughly 80% as singletons. Sequenced: memory CD4+ T cells from blood. These receptors came from an adult in good health and CMV-seronegative.

V usage is TRBV7-9 and J usage is TRBJ2-1, with TRBD2 identical over 12 bases. Germline V lookup: CDR1 SEHNR, CDR2 FQNEAQ (reference sequence). Unmatched junction bases numbered 15, after V lost 6 bases and J lost 9 bases. The CDR3 totals 17 residues. The CDR3 sequence is CASSLPPRTSGTGEQFF. Here the CDR3 DNA reads TGTGCCAGCAGTTTACCCCCCCGGACTAGCGGGACAGGTGAGCAGTTCTTC.

V is TRBV5-1 and J is TRBJ2-3; D may be TRBD1 (5 bases). The length of the CDR3 is 13 residues. V dropped 4 bases and J dropped 4 bases, with 10 bases sitting between them. Germline lookup yields CDR1 SGHRS and CDR2 YFSETQ. Here the CDR3 reads CASSPQGADTQYF. CDR3 DNA sequence: TGCGCCAGCAGCCCGCAGGGTGCAGATACGCAGTATTTT.

The CDR3 DNA sequence: TGTGCCAGCAGCGGAACCCAGGACAGGGGAAACACCATATATTTT. It translates to CASSGTQDRGNTIYF. V usage is TRBV9 and J usage is TRBJ1-3; 7 positions agree with TRBD1. The junction had 7 bases not matched to a gene; V was cut back by 3 bases and J by 4 bases. Germline V gene sequence: CDR1 SGDLS, CDR2 YYNGEE. This CDR3 is built from 15 residues.

This clone was counted a single time. V usage is TRBV7-3 and J usage is TRBJ2-7, with 7 bases identical to TRBD1. Looked up from germline, CDR1 is SGHTA and CDR2 is FQGTGA. With V trimmed by 2 bases and J by 5 bases, 9 bases remained unmatched. This CDR3 spans 15 amino acids. In DNA form, the CDR3 reads TGTGCCAGCAGCTTATCCCCAGACAGGGCCAACGAGCAGTACTTC. Translated: CASSLSPDRANEQYF. The full variable domain, rest sourced from reference TRBV7-3 and TRBJ2-7, is GAGVSQTPSNKVTEKGKYVELRCDPISGHTALYWYRQSLGQGPEFLIYFQGTGAADDSGLPNDRFFAVRPEGSVSTLKIQRTERGDSAVYLCASSLSPDRANEQYFGPGTRLTVT.

The V call is TRBV9, the J call TRBJ2-1; no firm D call. There are 15 residues in the CDR3. Trimming took 1 base from V and 2 from J, leaving 10 bases between them. Germline V gene sequence: CDR1 SGDLS, CDR2 YYNGEE. Written as DNA, the CDR3 is TGTGCCAGCAGCGTATCGCTAGAAGCCTACAATGAGCAGTTCTTC. Its protein product is CASSVSLEAYNEQFF. The entire variable domain, with the rest obtained from reference TRBV9 and TRBJ2-1, is as follows: DSGVTQTPKHLITATGQRVTLRCSPRSGDLSVYWYQQSLDQGLQFLIQYYNGEERAKGNILERFSAQQFPDLHSELNLSSLELGDSALYFCASSVSLEAYNEQFFGPGTRLTVL.

This clone was detected a few times. CDR3 coding DNA: TGTGCCAGCAGTAAGGACAGCGTCTTAAACGAGCAGTACTTC. This encodes CASSKDSVLNEQYF. The V call is TRBV2, the J call TRBJ2-7, with D perhaps TRBD1 (6 bases). Trimming pared 5 bases from V and 5 bases from J, leaving 16 bases between. This CDR3 region has 14 residues. CDR1 SNHLY and CDR2 FYNNEI come from the germline V gene.

There are a few counts of this clone. The CDR3 reads CASSRHRGDTQYF. The CDR3 DNA follows: TGTGCCAGCAGTCGACACCGCGGAGATACGCAGTATTTT. J is TRBJ2-3 and V is TRBV6-5; D remains unclear. The CDR3 covers 13 residues. Trimming took off 5 bases at V and 5 bases at J, with 11 bases between the two ends. CDR1 and CDR2 from the germline V gene are MNHEY and SVGAGI.

The chain uses TRBV10-3 and TRBJ2-1, with 8 bases that match TRBD1. The CDR3 sequence is 15 residues long. The V gene end was trimmed by 8 bases and the J gene end by 5 bases; junction bases not matched to a gene: 11. Germline-derived CDR1 and CDR2 are ENHRY and SYGVKD. CDR3 amino acids: CAIRAAGGMDNEQFF. CDR3 bases: TGTGCCATCCGAGCGGCAGGGGGCATGGACAATGAGCAGTTCTTC.

The chain employs TRBV19 and TRBJ2-1; the match to TRBD2 covers 9 bases. With 0 bases clipped from V and 2 bases from J, the junction kept 8 bases outside the gene matches. This CDR3 has 18 amino acids. Germline V CDR1 and CDR2: LNHDA, SQIVND (reference sequence). In DNA, the CDR3 is TGTGCCAGTAGTATAGATCTATGGGGACTAGCCACCTACAATGAGCAGTTCTTC. Its translation: CASSIDLWGLATYNEQFF.